The clone carrying this T cell receptor (beta chain) has only a few counts. The data stem from a study of early T cells in non-severe SARS-CoV-2 infection. Individual cDNA molecules were tagged with unique molecular identifiers, the study reported. TCRdb ran MiXCR on the 5' RACE reads and lists one entry per CDR3 protein. This sample has approximately 39,000 distinct CDR3 sequences, with roughly 4.8% found just once. The clonotype originates from an adult who was a healthcare worker with PCR-confirmed SARS-CoV-2 infection or an uninfected control (not recorded which). Sample: whole blood.

The CDR3 region has the DNA TGTGCCAGCAGCGCGGGGCAGACGATTGACACCTTC. Translating gives CASSAGQTIDTF. The chain couples TRBV5-4 to TRBJ1-2; D is possibly TRBD1 (5 bases). Between the trimmed V and J ends, which lost 4 bases and 12 bases, there was a span of 16 bases. Germline-derived CDR1 and CDR2 are SGHNT and YYREEE (reference sequence). The CDR3 sequence is 12 residues long.